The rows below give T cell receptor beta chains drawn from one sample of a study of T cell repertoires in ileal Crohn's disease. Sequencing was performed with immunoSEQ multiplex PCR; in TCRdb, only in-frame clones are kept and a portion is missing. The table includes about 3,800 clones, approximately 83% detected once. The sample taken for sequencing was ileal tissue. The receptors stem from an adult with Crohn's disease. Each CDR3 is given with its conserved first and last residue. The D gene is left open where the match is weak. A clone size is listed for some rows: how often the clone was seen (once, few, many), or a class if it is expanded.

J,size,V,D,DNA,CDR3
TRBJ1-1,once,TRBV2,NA,TGTGCCACTCAAAAGACAGTGAACACTGAAGCTTTCTTT,CATQKTVNTEAFF
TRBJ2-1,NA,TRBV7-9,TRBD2,TGTGCCAGCAGCTTACTTCTAGCGGGGGGGCCTTCGGGTGAGCAGTTCTTC,CASSLLLAGGPSGEQFF
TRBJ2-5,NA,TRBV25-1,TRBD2,TGTGCCAGCAGTTCGAAAGTAACGGGAGGGCCCGGTGAGACCCAGTACTTC,CASSSKVTGGPGETQYF
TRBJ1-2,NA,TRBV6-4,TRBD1,TGTGCCAGCAGTGACTCACCGGGACAGGGACTTTCTGGCTATGGCTACACCTTC,CASSDSPGQGLSGYGYTF
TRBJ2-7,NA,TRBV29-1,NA,TGCAGCGTTGCACAAAGCTCCTACGAGCAGTACTTC,CSVAQSSYEQYF
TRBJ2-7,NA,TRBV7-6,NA,TGTGCCAGCAGCTCCGGAGGTGGCTCCTACGAGCAGTACTTC,CASSSGGGSYEQYF
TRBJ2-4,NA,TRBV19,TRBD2,TGTGCCAGTAGTGAACCGGGGGGGCTCAACATTCAGTACTTC,CASSEPGGLNIQYF
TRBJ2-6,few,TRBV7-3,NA,TGTGCCAGCAGCCTCAGGGGAGGGGGGGCCAACGTCCTGACTTTC,CASSLRGGGANVLTF
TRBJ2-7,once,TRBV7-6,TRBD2,TGTGCCAGCAGCTTCTATGCCCTGGGAGCGGGGGTCTCCTACGAGCAGTACTTC,CASSFYALGAGVSYEQYF
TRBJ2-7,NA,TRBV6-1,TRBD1,TGTGCCAGCAGTGAAGCGTCAGGGGGCGCGTGGGAGCAGTACTTC,CASSEASGGAWEQYF
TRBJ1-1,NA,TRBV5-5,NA,TGTGCCAGCATCCTTTTGGGGACACTGGAAGCTTTCTTT,CASILLGTLEAFF
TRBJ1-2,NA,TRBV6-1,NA,TGTGCCAGCAGGGGGGGTGGTGGCTATCGTTTTGGCTACACCTTC,CASRGGGGYRFGYTF
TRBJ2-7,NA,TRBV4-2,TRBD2,TGTGCCAGCAGCCAAGATCGGGCGGGGGGTCTCAACGAGCAGTACTTC,CASSQDRAGGLNEQYF
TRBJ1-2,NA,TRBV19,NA,TGTGCCAGTAGTAGGGCAGGGGACTATGGCTACACCTTC,CASSRAGDYGYTF
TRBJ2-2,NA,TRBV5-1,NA,TGCGCCAGCAGCTTGGACAGTATCTCTACCGGGGAGCTGTTTTTT,CASSLDSISTGELFF
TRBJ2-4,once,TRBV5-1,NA,TGCGCCAGCAGCTTAGGGCAGGCGGAGGGTGGCATTCAGTACTTC,CASSLGQAEGGIQYF
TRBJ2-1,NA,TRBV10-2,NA,TGCGCCAGCAGTGGACTCGGCAGTTACAATGAGCAGTTCTTC,CASSGLGSYNEQFF
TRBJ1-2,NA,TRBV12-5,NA,TGTGCTAGTGGTTTGGTACGGGGTGGCTACACCTTC,CASGLVRGGYTF
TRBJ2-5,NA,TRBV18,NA,TGTGCCAGCTCACCATCAGGAACTCAAGAGACCCAGTACTTC,CASSPSGTQETQYF
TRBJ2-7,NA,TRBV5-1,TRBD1,TGCGCCAGCAAACCTGGACAGGGTCAGGAGTACGAGCAGTACTTC,CASKPGQGQEYEQYF
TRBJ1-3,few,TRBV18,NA,TGTGCCAGCTCAAGCCGACAGAGCAGAAACACCATATATTTT,CASSSRQSRNTIYF
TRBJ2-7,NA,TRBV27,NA,TGTGCCAGCAGTTTAAGTCGACGGACAGCTGCCTACGAGCAGTACTTC,CASSLSRRTAAYEQYF
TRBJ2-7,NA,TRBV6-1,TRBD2,TGTGCCATGGCTAGCGGGACCTCCTACGAGCAGTACTTC,CAMASGTSYEQYF
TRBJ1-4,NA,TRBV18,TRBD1,TGTGCCAGCTCACCAGGGACAGGGACTAATGAAAAACTGTTTTTT,CASSPGTGTNEKLFF
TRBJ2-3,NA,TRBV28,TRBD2,TGTGCCAGCAGTCTCAGCCGGGGACTAGGGAGCACAGATACGCAGTATTTT,CASSLSRGLGSTDTQYF
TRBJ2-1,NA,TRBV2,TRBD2,TGTGCCAGCAGTAGACTAGCGGGAGGCCATGAGCAGTTCTTC,CASSRLAGGHEQFF
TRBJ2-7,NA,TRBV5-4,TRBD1,TGTGCCAGCAGCCAGCCGGGACAGACCTACGAGCAGTACTTC,CASSQPGQTYEQYF
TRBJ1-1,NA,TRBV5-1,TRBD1,TGCGCCAGCAGCTTCGGACAGGGCACTGAAGCTTTCTTT,CASSFGQGTEAFF
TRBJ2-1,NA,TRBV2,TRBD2,TGTGCCAGCAGTGAAATAGCGGGGGAGCAGTTCTTC,CASSEIAGEQFF
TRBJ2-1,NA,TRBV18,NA,TGTGCCAGCTCACCACCGTCCGGGGGACGATACAATGAGCAGTTCTTC,CASSPPSGGRYNEQFF
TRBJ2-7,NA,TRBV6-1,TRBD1,TGTGCCAGCAGTGTAAGGACAGGGGGCTACGAGCAGTACTTC,CASSVRTGGYEQYF
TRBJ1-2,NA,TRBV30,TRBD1,TGTGCCTCTGACAGGGGGCTAAACTATGGCTACACCTTC,CASDRGLNYGYTF
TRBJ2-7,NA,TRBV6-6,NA,TGTGCCAGCAGTCCGGGACACGAAGAGCAGTACTTC,CASSPGHEEQYF
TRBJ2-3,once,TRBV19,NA,TGTGCCAGTAGTAGGTGGCGGGAAATCACAGATACGCAGTATTTT,CASSRWREITDTQYF
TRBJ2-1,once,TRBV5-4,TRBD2,TGTGCCAGCAGATTGGGACTAGCGGGGGGCGTTGAGCAGTTCTTC,CASRLGLAGGVEQFF
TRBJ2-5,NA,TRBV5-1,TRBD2,TGCGCCGGCAGCATAAATTCGGTGGGACTAGCGGGAGCAGAGACCCAGTACTTC,CAGSINSVGLAGAETQYF
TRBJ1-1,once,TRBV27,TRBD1,TGTGCCGCGTGGCCGGGACAGGGAATCGGAGAAGCTTTCTTT,CAAWPGQGIGEAFF
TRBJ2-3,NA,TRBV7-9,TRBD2,TGTGCCAGCAGCTTCCCCCGTCGGCACGGGACTAGAGACACAGATACGCAGTATTTT,CASSFPRRHGTRDTDTQYF
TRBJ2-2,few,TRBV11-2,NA,TGTGCCAGCAGCCGAGATCCTTCGAACACCGGGGAGCTGTTTTTT,CASSRDPSNTGELFF
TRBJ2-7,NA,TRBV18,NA,TGTGCCAGCTCACCCACCCGGGATTCTGCGGGCGAGCAGTACTTC,CASSPTRDSAGEQYF